These 18 T cell receptor beta chains were sequenced from one sample in a study of blood T cell repertoires in COVID-19 (TCRdb year 2020). Library prep was done by the immunoSEQ multiplex PCR assay. TCRdb retrieved this table from immuneACCESS and kept in-frame rearrangements only. Not all clones are present; in checked studies, unresolved V genes account for under half, and no reason is known for the remainder. The sample has approximately 280,000 clones on record, approximately 89% of them singletons. The ten largest clones add up to approximately 2.4% of the sample. Sequencing was performed on PBMCs or T cells enriched from blood (not recorded which). The source is a young woman who had recovered from COVID-19.

This chain uses TRBV29-1 with TRBJ1-3, with 7 bases lining up with TRBD1. The CDR3 totals 16 residues. The trim removed 1 base at V and 2 bases at J, leaving 8 bases unmatched. Germline V gene data show CDR1 as SQVTM and CDR2 as ANQGSEA. CDR3 bases: TGCAGCGTTGAAGCGGGACAGACTTCGACTGGAAACACCATATATTTT. Translation: CSVEAGQTSTGNTIYF.

This clone was observed a single time. The V gene is TRBV19, the J gene TRBJ2-2; the D is unclear. Germline CDR1 reads LNHDA; CDR2 reads SQIVND (reference sequence). This CDR3 is built from 13 residues. Deletions cut 4 bases from V and 6 bases from J, with 9 bases between. The CDR3: CASSTGWAGELFF. The CDR3, as DNA: TGTGCCAGTAGTACAGGTTGGGCCGGGGAGCTGTTTTTT.

The rearrangement uses TRBV4-2 and TRBJ1-4; 9 bases are a match to TRBD1. V shed 1 base, J shed 7 bases, and the junction held 7 bases outside the gene matches. Germline V CDR1 and CDR2: LGHNA, YNFKEQ. The length of the CDR3 is 16 residues. DNA of the CDR3: TGTGCCAGCAGCCAAGTAGGGGGACAGGGAGGTGAAAAACTGTTTTTT. As protein: CASSQVGGQGGEKLFF.

The rearrangement uses TRBV27 and TRBJ2-1; 11 nucleotides match TRBD2. This CDR3 has 14 amino acids. Germline CDR1 and CDR2: MNHEY and SMNVEV (reference sequence). V gave up 7 bases and J gave up 7 bases; unmatched junction bases: 6. DNA of the CDR3: TGTGCCAGCAAGGTACTAGCGGGGGAGAATGAGCAGTTCTTC. Translated: CASKVLAGENEQFF.

V is TRBV27 and J is TRBJ2-4; TRBD2 might be the D (5 bases). CDR1 and CDR2 (germline): MNHEY, SMNVEV (reference sequence). The CDR3 extends over 15 amino acids. The V end was cut by 5 bases, the J end by 5 bases, with 16 bases between. CDR3 nucleotides: TGTGCCAGCAGTCGCAGTCCGGGATTGGAAAACATTCAGTACTTC. Its protein product is CASSRSPGLENIQYF.

The chain has TRBV12-3 or TRBV12-4 and TRBJ1-4, with D unclear. The CDR3 covers 11 residues. V was shortened by 6 bases and J by 5 bases, with 4 bases between the two germline ends. This CDR3 reads CASSLNEKLFF. As DNA, the CDR3 is TGTGCCAGCAGCCTCAATGAAAAACTGTTTTTT.

This clone has just one count. The J gene is TRBJ2-3, the V gene TRBV5-1; the D gene is possibly TRBD2 (5 bases). Per germline, CDR1 SGHRS and CDR2 YFSETQ. The CDR3 is 16 amino acids. Deletions cut 0 bases from V and 0 bases from J, with 11 bases between. Here the CDR3 reads CASSLVSEYSTDTQYF. The CDR3 DNA reads TGCGCCAGCAGCTTGGTTAGCGAGTATAGCACAGATACGCAGTATTTT.

J is TRBJ1-3 and V is TRBV7-2; D is uncertain. This CDR3 region has 15 residues. Germline CDR1 reads SGHTA; CDR2 reads FQGNSA. Trimming removed 3 bases at V and 2 bases at J, with 11 bases between. Here the CDR3 reads CASSLALGPGNTIYF. CDR3 nucleotide sequence: TGTGCCAGCAGCTTGGCCCTTGGCCCTGGAAACACCATATATTTT.

The V and J genes are TRBV2 and TRBJ1-2; D not certain. Trimming removed 8 bases from V and 0 bases from J, with 16 bases in between. CDR3 length: 15 amino acids. Looked up from germline, CDR1 is SNHLY and CDR2 is FYNNEI. CDR3 protein: CASAGDGHPNYGYTF. CDR3 sequence (DNA): TGTGCCAGCGCGGGAGACGGTCATCCTAACTATGGCTACACCTTC.

The rearrangement uses TRBV19 and TRBJ1-3; D gene uncertain. Germline V gene lookup returns CDR1 LNHDA and CDR2 SQIVND (reference sequence). Between the trimmed V and J ends, which lost 6 bases and 0 bases, there was a span of 9 bases. The CDR3 totals 14 residues. CDR3 amino acids: CASRGLSSGNTIYF. CDR3 DNA sequence: TGTGCCAGTAGAGGACTGTCCTCTGGAAACACCATATATTTT.

This clone was found a few times. The chain combines TRBV19 with TRBJ1-4; TRBD1 agrees at 9 bases. After removal of 4 bases from V and 8 bases from J, the junction contained 5 bases not matched to a gene. There are 14 residues in the CDR3. Germline V CDR1 and CDR2: LNHDA, SQIVND (reference sequence). The CDR3 is CASSTGQGLEKLFF. CDR3 coding DNA: TGTGCCAGTAGTACCGGACAGGGGCTCGAAAAACTGTTTTTT.

V gene TRBV28 combines with J gene TRBJ2-5, with a tentative D call TRBD2 (6 bases). The germline V gene encodes CDR1 MDHEN and CDR2 SYDVKM. The CDR3 has 15 residues. Trimming removed 5 bases at V and 4 bases at J, with 17 bases between. The CDR3 DNA reads as TGTGCCAGCAGTGCTGGTGCGGGGTGGGGAGAGACCCAGTACTTC. Encoded protein: CASSAGAGWGETQYF.

The chain joins TRBV7-9 to TRBJ1-3; D unresolved. Trimming cost V 5 bases and J 0 bases, with 11 bases left between them. The CDR3 covers 15 residues. Germline CDR1 is SEHNR and CDR2 is FQNEAQ (reference sequence). The CDR3 sequence is CASSATRDSGNTIYF. The CDR3 DNA reads as TGTGCCAGCAGCGCCACGCGGGACTCTGGAAACACCATATATTTT.

V and J are TRBV9 and TRBJ2-2, with D unclear. Deletions cut 5 bases from V and 4 bases from J, with 18 bases between. Germline lookup yields CDR1 SGDLS and CDR2 YYNGEE. The CDR3 spans 16 residues. The CDR3 DNA follows: TGTGCCAGCAGTCGTCTGCCGAGCCGCGGCACCGGGGAGCTGTTTTTT. This gives the protein CASSRLPSRGTGELFF.

The rearrangement uses TRBV14 and TRBJ1-1; D remains unclear. Germline lookup yields CDR1 SGHDN and CDR2 FVKESK. This CDR3 is built from 12 residues. Trimming pared 4 bases from V and 9 bases from J, leaving 12 bases between. CDR3 protein: CASSPLGGKAFF. The CDR3 nucleotides are TGTGCCAGCAGCCCATTGGGCGGGAAAGCTTTCTTT. Looking up the rest from reference TRBV14 and TRBJ1-1 gives the full variable domain: EAGVTQFPSHSVIEKGQTVTLRCDPISGHDNLYWYRRVMGKEIKFLLHFVKESKQDESGMPNNRFLAERTGGTYSTLKVQPAELEDSGVYFCASSPLGGKAFFGQGTRLTVV.

V gene TRBV5-4 combines with J gene TRBJ2-7, with D unresolved. CDR1 is SGHNT, CDR2 YYREEE, per germline (reference sequence). Trimming cost V 4 bases and J 3 bases, with 8 bases left between them. The CDR3 is 12 amino acids. The CDR3: CASSIDNYEQYF. As DNA, the CDR3 is TGTGCCAGCAGCATCGACAACTACGAGCAGTACTTC.

The chain's CDR3 is CASSVLAHENYNEQFF. The CDR3 DNA is TGTGCCAGCAGCGTACTAGCGCACGAAAACTACAATGAGCAGTTCTTC. This sequence joins TRBV3-1 (or the pseudogene TRBV3-2) and TRBJ2-1; 7 bases map to TRBD2. This CDR3 is 16 amino acids long. Germline V gene lookup returns CDR1 LGHDT and CDR2 YNNKEL (reference sequence). With V trimmed by 5 bases and J by 3 bases, 10 bases remained unmatched.

The chain has TRBV28 and TRBJ2-1; 7 nucleotides match TRBD1. CDR3 length equals 14 residues. The germline CDR1 and CDR2 sequences are MDHEN and SYDVKM. V lost 5 bases and J lost 4; bases outside the gene matches: 5. Here the CDR3 DNA reads TGTGCCAGCAGTGGGGACAGAGAGTACAATGAGCAGTTCTTC. Amino acids: CASSGDREYNEQFF.